These T cell receptor beta chains were read from a single sample in a study of shared clonotypes between healthy human individuals. Sequencing was performed with immunoSEQ multiplex PCR; in TCRdb, only in-frame clones are kept and a portion is missing. Of approximately 1.5 million clones in the sample, 98% were seen once. The sample taken for sequencing was naive CD4+ T cells sorted from blood. These receptors were collected from a man aged 25-45 years in good health. Each CDR3 is given without its conserved first and last residue. Each record gives: D gene, V gene, J gene, CDR3 protein. A D gene is named only where the DNA matches it firmly.

TRBD1	TRBV7-2	TRBJ2-2	ASSPGTGLLISGELF
.	TRBV10-1	TRBJ2-3	ASSESGLPEADTQY
TRBD2	TRBV2	TRBJ2-1	ASTLDGLAGGSSYNEQF
TRBD2	TRBV11-3	TRBJ2-1	ASSFGGRARRF
.	TRBV7-8	TRBJ2-7	ASSFRTYEQY
.	TRBV7-3	TRBJ2-2	ASSLGANTGELF
.	TRBV7-2	TRBJ2-2	AGQGRVGGELF
TRBD1	TRBV29-1	TRBJ1-1	SVGQGNTEAF
TRBD1	TRBV6-1	TRBJ2-7	ASKATQDRAREQY
TRBD1	TRBV6-1	TRBJ1-5	ASSEAGRGVNQPQH
TRBD2	TRBV5-1	TRBJ2-7	ASSLTGGSGYEQY
.	TRBV5-4	TRBJ2-1	ASSGRRTNEQF
.	TRBV29-1	TRBJ2-1	SVDHLGDEQF
.	TRBV4-2	TRBJ1-2	ASSSPKPYGYT
.	TRBV11-2	TRBJ1-2	ASSLDHRRSSSYGYT